The source of this T cell receptor (beta chain) is a study of shared clonotypes between healthy human individuals. This clone showed up just a few times. No antigen is known for it. Methods used by the authors: Because ImmunoSEQ provided only junction sequences with no quality scores, the filtering differed. This table comes from immunoSEQ multiplex PCR, and its TCRdb copy is limited to in-frame clones, with some not included. V and J calls and clone size are as listed in that table; D and trimming were resolved from the DNA. This table holds some 1 million clones, roughly 80% found once. Regarding the study as a whole: When compared with the clonotypes that were shared by all four sorted-subset donors, the non-shared clonotypes turned out to have lower generation probabilities. Across a handful of donors, naive CD4 shared roughly 5.2%, naive CD8 more than 3%, memory CD4 approximately 2.5%, memory CD8 under 0.5%.

V shed 5 bases, J shed 1 base, and the junction held 6 bases outside the gene matches. This CDR3 comprises 15 residues. CDR1 is SGHAT, CDR2 FQNNGV, per germline. Sequenced input: memory CD4+ T cells sorted from blood. Specified subset: CD45RA-negative fraction. This chain connects TRBV11-2 to TRBJ1-1; TRBD1 aligns across 8 bases. This TCR was recovered from a man aged 18-30 years in good health. The CDR3 DNA is TGTGCCAGCAGCGGACAGGGAAAGGCGAACACTGAAGCTTTCTTT. It codes for CASSGQGKANTEAFF.